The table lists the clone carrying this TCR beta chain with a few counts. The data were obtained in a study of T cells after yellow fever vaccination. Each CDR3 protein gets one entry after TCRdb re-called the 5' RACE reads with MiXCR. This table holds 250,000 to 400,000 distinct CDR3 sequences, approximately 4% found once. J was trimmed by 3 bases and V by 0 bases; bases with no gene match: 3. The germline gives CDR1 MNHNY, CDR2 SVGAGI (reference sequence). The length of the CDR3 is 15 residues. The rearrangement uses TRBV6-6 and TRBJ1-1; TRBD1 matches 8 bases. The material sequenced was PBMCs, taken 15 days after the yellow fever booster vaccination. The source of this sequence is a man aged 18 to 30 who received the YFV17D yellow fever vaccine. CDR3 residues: CASSYSRTGHTEAFF. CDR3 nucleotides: TGTGCCAGCAGTTACTCGAGGACAGGGCACACTGAAGCTTTCTTT.